This T cell receptor beta chain was recovered during a study of beta chain features in type 1 diabetes. Across the whole study: On cell yields, gender and age, patients and healthy donors were similar.

The entirety of the isolated RNA underwent reverse transcription, so expressed TCRB transcripts were sequenced. Sequencing was performed with immunoSEQ multiplex PCR; in TCRdb, only in-frame clones are kept and a portion is missing. The table records around 150,000 clones, 6% to 7.5% of them present only once. It was via CD45RO/CCR7/CD25/CD127/CD95/CD27 that CD4+ naive, central memory, regulatory and stem cell-like memory cells were sorted. All of the sorted populations showed purity greater than 95%. Study-wide results and caveats: Cells carrying high TCR expression could end up over-represented when cDNA is sequenced.

This clone was picked up many times. The antigen is unknown. Trimming pared 6 bases from V and 6 bases from J, leaving 14 bases between. The V gene's germline CDR1 is SQVTM and CDR2 ANQGSEA. The CDR3 runs to 12 residues. V gene TRBV29-1 combines with J gene TRBJ1-1; D is ambiguous. The sequencing sample was made of central memory CD4+ T cells from blood. This receptor was taken from a woman in her twenties or thirties in good health. The CDR3 sequence is CSVFTPPAEAFF. The CDR3 nucleotides are TGCAGCGTATTTACGCCCCCGGCTGAAGCTTTCTTT.